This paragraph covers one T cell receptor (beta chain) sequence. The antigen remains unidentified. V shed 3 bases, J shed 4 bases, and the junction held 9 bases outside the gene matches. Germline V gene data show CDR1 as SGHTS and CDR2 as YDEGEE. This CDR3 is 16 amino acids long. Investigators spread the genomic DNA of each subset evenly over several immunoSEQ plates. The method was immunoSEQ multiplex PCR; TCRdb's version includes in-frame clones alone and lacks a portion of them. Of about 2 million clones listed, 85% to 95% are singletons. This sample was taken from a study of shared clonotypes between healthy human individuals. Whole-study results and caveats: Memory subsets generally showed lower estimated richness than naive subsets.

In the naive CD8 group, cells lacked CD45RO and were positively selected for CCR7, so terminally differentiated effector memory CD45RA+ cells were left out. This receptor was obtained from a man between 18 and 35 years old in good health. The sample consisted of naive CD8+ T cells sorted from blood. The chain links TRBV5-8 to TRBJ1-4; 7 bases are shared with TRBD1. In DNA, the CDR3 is TGTGCCAGCAGCTCCCAGGGGACAGCCTATAATGAAAAACTGTTTTTT. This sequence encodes CASSSQGTAYNEKLFF.